This T cell receptor beta chain was identified in a study of blood T cell repertoires in COVID-19. About the study: Samples representing acute and convalescent COVID-19 were sourced from the United States, Italy and Spain.

The assay was immunoSEQ multiplex PCR, and TCRdb's table has in-frame clones only and misses some. The sample lists about 310,000 clones, 89% occurring once. Per the germline V gene, CDR1 is MNHEY and CDR2 is SVGEGT. The CDR3 extends over 15 amino acids. The V and J ends lost 2 bases and 3 bases respectively, with 8 bases between them. Enrollees, about 18 to 95 years old, lived in fewer than 25 US areas. Cohort placement rested on clinical history that participants reported themselves. Donors in Cohort 3 counted as recovered after two negative PCRs, clearance, or symptom resolution. The sequencing input was PBMCs or T cells enriched from blood (not recorded which). The TCR was taken from a woman aged 40 to 50 who had recovered from COVID-19. The genes are TRBV6-2 or TRBV6-3 and TRBJ1-6; D is perhaps TRBD1 (5 bases). The DNA for the CDR3 is TGTGCCAGCAGTTACGCACAGGTCTATAATTCACCCCTCCACTTT. Translating gives CASSYAQVYNSPLHF.